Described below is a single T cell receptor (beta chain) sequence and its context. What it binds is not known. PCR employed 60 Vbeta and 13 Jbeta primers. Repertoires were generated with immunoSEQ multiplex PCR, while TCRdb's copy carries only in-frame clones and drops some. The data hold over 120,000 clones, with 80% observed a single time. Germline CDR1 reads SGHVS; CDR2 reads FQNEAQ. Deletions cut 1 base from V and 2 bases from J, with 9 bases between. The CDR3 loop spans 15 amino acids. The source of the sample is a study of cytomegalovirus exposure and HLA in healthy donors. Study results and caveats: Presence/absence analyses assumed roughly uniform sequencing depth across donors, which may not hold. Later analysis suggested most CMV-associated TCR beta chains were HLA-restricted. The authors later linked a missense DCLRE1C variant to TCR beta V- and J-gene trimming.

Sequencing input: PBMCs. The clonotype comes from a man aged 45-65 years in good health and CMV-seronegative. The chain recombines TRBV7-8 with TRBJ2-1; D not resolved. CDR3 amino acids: CASSLGGVPYNEQFF. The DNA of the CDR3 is TGTGCCAGCAGCTTAGGAGGAGTGCCCTACAATGAGCAGTTCTTC. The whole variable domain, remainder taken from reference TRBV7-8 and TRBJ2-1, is GAGVSQSPRYKVAKRGQDVALRCDPISGHVSLFWYQQALGQGPEFLTYFQNEAQLDKSGLPSDRFFAERPEGSVSTLKIQRTQQEDSAVYLCASSLGGVPYNEQFFGPGTRLTVL.